This T cell receptor (beta chain) derives from a study of T-cell memory formation after mild COVID-19. Study-wide findings and caveats: Clonal second-wave expansions that peaked on day 37 had unconfirmed SARS-CoV-2 specificity.

TCRdb analysed the 5' RACE reads with MiXCR anew, one entry per CDR3 protein. Of some 54,000 distinct CDR3 sequences listed, more than 9% were seen once; the top ten hold more than 0.95%. With regard to this clonotype: What it binds is not known.

Germline V gives CDR1 SQVTM, CDR2 ANQGSEA. The J segment lost 3 bases and the V segment lost 7 bases, leaving 5 bases of the junction unmatched. The CDR3 has 12 residues. The receptor was isolated from a man aged 18-30 years who had mild COVID-19 (a few samples of this study predate the infection). Cell type and time point are not known. The sequenced sample consisted of PBMCs or a T cell subset sorted from them (not recorded which). This chain connects TRBV29-1 to TRBJ2-5; 7 bases agree with TRBD1. The CDR3 DNA reads as TGCAGCGCAGACAGGGACAAAGAGACCCAGTACTTC. This gives the protein CSADRDKETQYF.